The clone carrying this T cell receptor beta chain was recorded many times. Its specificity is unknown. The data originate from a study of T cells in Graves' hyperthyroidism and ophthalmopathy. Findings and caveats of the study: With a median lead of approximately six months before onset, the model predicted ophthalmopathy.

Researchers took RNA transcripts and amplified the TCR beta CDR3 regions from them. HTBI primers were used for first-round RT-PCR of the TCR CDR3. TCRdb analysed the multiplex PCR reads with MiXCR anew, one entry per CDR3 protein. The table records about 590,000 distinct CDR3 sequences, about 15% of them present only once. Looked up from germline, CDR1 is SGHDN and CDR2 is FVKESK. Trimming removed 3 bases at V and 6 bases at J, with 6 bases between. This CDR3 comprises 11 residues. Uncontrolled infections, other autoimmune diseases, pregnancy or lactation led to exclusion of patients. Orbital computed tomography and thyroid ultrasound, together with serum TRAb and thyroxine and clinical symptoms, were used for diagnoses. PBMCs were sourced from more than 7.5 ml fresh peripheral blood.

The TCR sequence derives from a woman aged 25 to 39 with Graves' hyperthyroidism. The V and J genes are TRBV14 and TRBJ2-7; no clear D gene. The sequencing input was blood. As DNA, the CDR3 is TGTGCCAGCAGCCAGGCTATCGAGCAGTACTTC. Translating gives CASSQAIEQYF.